The clone carrying this T cell receptor (beta chain) came up once. The antigen is unknown. The source of the sample is a study of shared clonotypes between healthy human individuals. Notes on the study in general: A few donors had around 5.2% of their naive CD4 clonotypes in common.

CD45RO-negative CD8 cells positively selected for CCR7 made up the naive population, which excluded terminally differentiated effector memory CD45RA+ cells. The CDR3 runs 13 residues. Trimming removed 7 bases at V and 0 bases at J, with 9 bases between. CDR1 and CDR2 from the germline V gene are MGHRA and YSYEKL. Assay used: immunoSEQ multiplex PCR; TCRdb lists only in-frame clones, some missing. The table has under 1 million clones, around 92% seen once. The receptor's source is a man between 25 and 39 years old in good health. The sample was naive CD8+ T cells sorted from blood. The chain combines TRBV4-1 with TRBJ1-1; weak D call: TRBD1 (5 bases). This chain's CDR3 is CASKGPLNTEAFF. CDR3 DNA sequence: TGCGCCAGCAAGGGACCCTTGAACACTGAAGCTTTCTTT.